This TCR beta chain was recorded in a study of control samples from healthy donors and cancer patients. Profiled with immunoSEQ multiplex PCR; TCRdb holds only in-frame clones, not every one. The sample records around 120,000 clones, approximately 94% being singletons. Looked up from germline, CDR1 is GTSNPN and CDR2 is SVGIG (reference sequence). There are 16 residues in the CDR3. V trimming: 5 bases; J trimming: 2 bases; junction bases outside the gene matches: 12. The source is a man aged 50-60 years with head and neck cancer. The J gene is TRBJ1-3, the V gene TRBV30; 7 bases map to TRBD1. Sequenced material: PBMCs. The CDR3 nucleotides read TGTGCCTGGCGGACCCTAGGGGGCATGACTGGAAACACCATATATTTT. Encoded protein: CAWRTLGGMTGNTIYF.